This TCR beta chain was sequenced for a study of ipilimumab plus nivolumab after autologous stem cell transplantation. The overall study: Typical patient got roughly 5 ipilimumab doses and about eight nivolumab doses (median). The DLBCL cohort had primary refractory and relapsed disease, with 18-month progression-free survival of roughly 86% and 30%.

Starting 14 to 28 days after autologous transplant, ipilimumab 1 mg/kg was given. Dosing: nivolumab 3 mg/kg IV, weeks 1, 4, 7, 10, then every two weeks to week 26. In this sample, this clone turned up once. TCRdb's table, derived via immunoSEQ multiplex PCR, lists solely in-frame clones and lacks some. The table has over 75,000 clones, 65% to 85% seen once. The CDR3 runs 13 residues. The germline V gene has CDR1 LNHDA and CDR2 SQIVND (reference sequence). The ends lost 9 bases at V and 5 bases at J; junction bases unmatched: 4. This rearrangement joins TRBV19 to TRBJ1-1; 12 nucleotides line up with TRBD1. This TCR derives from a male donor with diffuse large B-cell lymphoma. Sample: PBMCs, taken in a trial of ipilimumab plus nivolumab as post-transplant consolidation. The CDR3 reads CASRDRGLTEAFF. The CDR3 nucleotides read TGTGCCAGCCGGGACAGGGGGCTTACTGAAGCTTTCTTT.